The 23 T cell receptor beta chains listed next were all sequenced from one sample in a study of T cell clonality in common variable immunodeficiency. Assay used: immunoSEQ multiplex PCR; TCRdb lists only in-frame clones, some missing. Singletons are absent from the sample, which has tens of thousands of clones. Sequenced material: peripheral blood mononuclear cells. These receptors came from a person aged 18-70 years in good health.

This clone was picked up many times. The CDR3 bases that were read are TGTGCCAGCAGCCTCACCCCAACTCTCGAGGAGACC. Its protein is CASSLTPTLEET. The whole CDR3 reads CASSLTPTLEETQYF. This rearrangement joins TRBV7-2 to TRBJ2-5; no definite D call. With the read ending 3 residues before the CDR3 end, the germline J gene is used to fill in that end. The V and J ends lost 5 bases and 5 bases respectively, with 18 bases between them. Germline-derived CDR1 and CDR2 are SGHTA and FQGNSA. The CDR3 sequence is 15 residues long.

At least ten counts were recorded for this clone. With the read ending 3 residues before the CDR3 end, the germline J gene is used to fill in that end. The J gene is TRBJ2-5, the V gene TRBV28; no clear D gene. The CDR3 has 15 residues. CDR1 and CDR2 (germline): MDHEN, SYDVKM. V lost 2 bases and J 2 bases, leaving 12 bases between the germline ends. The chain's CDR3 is CASSLISSLQETQYF. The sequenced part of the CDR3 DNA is TGTGCCAGCAGTTTAATCTCCAGTCTTCAAGAGACC.

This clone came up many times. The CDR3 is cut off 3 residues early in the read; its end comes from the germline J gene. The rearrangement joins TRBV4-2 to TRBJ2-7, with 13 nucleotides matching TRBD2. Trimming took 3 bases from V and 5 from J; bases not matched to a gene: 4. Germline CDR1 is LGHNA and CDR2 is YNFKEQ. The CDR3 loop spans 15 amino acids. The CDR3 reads CASSQGTSGINEQYF. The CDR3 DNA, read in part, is TGTGCCAGCAGCCAGGGGACTAGCGGGATCAACGAG.

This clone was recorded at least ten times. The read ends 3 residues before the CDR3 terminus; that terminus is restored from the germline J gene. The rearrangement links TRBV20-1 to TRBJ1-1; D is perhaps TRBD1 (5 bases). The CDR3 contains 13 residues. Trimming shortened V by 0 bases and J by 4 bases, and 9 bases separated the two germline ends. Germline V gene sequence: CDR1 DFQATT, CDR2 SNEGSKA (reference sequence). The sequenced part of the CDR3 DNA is TGCAGTGCTAGAGAGGGGGGGGGCACTGAA. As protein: CSAREGGGTE. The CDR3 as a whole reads CSAREGGGTEAFF.

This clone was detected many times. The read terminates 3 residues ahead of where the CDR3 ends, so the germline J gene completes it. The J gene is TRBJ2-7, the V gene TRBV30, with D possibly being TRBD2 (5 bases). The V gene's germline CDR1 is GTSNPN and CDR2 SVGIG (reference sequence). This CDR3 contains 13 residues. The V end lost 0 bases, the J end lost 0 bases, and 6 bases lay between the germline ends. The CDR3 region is CAWSVADSYEQYF. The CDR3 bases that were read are TGTGCCTGGAGTGTAGCGGACTCCTACGAG.

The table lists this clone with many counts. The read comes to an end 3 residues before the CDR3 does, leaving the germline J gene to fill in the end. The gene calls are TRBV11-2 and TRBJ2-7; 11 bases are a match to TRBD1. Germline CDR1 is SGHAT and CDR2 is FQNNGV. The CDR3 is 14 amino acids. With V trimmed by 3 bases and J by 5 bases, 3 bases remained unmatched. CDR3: CASSFPGQGDEQYF. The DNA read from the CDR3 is TGTGCCAGCAGCTTTCCGGGACAGGGGGACGAG. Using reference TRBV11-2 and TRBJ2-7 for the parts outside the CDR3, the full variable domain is EAGVAQSPRYKIIEKRQSVAFWCNPISGHATLYWYQQILGQGPKLLIQFQNNGVVDDSQLPKDRFSAERLKGVDSTLKIQPAKLEDSAVYLCASSFPGQGDEQYFGPGTRLTVT.

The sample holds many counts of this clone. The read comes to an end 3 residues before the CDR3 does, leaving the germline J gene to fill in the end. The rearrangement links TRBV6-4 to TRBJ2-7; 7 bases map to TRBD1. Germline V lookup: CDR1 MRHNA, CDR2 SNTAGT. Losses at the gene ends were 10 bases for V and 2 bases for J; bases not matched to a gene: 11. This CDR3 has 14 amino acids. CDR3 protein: CANNGQDPTYEQYF. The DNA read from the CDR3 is TGTGCCAACAACGGACAGGACCCAACCTACGAG.

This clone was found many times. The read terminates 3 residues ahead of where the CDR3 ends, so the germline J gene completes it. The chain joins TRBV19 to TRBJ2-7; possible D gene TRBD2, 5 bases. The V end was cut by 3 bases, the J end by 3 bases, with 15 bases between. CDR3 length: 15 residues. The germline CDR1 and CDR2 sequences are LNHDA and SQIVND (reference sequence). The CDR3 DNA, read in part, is TGTGCCAGTAGTATGGTGAAAGCGAGCGGCTACGAG. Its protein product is CASSMVKASGYE. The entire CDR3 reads CASSMVKASGYEQYF.

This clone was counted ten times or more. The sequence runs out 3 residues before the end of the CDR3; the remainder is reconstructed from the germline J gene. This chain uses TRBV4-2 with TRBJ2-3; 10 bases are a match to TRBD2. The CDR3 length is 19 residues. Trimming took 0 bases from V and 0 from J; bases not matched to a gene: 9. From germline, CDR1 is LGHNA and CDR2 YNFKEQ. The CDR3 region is CASSQDGSGRLTSTDTQYF. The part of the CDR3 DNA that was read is TGTGCCAGCAGCCAAGATGGTAGCGGGAGGCTAACTAGCACAGATACG.

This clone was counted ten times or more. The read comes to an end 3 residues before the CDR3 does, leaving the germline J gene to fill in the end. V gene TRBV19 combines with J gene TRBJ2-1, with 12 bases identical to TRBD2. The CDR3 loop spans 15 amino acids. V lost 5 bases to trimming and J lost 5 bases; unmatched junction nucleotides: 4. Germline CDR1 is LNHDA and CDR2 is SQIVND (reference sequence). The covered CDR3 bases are TGTGCCAGTAGTCCGAGACTAGCGGGGGACAATGAG. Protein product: CASSPRLAGDNE. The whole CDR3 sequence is CASSPRLAGDNEQFF.

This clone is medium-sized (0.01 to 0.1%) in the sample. The CDR3 here is CSARRQGTGELFF. The DNA read from the CDR3 is TGCAGTGCTAGGCGACAGGGAACCGGGGAG. The gene calls are TRBV20-1 and TRBJ2-2, with TRBD1 matching over 7 bases. The sequence runs out 3 residues before the end of the CDR3; the remainder is reconstructed from the germline J gene. Germline CDR1 is DFQATT and CDR2 is SNEGSKA (reference sequence). The CDR3 is 13 amino acids. V lost 3 bases, J lost 5 bases, and 3 bases stayed unmatched.

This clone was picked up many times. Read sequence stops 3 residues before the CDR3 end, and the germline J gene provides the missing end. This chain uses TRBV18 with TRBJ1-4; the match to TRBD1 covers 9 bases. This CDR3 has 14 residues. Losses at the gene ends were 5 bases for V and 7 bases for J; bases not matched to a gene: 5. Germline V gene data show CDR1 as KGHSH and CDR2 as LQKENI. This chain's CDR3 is CASSVTGQGEKLFF. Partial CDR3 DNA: TGTGCCAGCTCAGTAACGGGACAGGGTGAAAAA.

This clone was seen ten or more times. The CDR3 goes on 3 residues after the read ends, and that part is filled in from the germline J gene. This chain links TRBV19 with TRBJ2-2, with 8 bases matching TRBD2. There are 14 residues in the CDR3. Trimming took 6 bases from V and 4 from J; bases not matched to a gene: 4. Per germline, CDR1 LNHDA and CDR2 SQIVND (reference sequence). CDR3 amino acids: CASRVSGITGELFF. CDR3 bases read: TGTGCCAGTAGAGTTAGCGGGATCACCGGGGAG. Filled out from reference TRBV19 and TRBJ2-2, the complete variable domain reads DGGITQSPKYLFRKEGQNVTLSCEQNLNHDAMYWYRQDPGQGLRLIYYSQIVNDFQKGDIAEGYSVSREKKESFPLTVTSAQKNPTAFYLCASRVSGITGELFFGEGSRLTVL.

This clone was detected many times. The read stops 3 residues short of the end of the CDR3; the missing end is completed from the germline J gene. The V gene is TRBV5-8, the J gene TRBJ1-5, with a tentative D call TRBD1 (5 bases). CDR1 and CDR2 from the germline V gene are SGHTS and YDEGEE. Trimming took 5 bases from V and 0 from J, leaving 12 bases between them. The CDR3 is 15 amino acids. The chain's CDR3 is CASSRPGLSNQPQHF. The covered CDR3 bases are TGTGCCAGCAGTCGCCCGGGACTTAGCAATCAGCCC.

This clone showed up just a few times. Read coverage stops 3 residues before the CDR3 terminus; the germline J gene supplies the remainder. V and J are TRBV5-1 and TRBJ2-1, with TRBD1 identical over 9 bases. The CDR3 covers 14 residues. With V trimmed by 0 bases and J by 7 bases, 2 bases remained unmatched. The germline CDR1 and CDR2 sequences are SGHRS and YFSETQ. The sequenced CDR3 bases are TGCGCCAGCAGCTTGGTAGACAGGGGGAATGAG. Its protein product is CASSLVDRGNE. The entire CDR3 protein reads CASSLVDRGNEQFF.

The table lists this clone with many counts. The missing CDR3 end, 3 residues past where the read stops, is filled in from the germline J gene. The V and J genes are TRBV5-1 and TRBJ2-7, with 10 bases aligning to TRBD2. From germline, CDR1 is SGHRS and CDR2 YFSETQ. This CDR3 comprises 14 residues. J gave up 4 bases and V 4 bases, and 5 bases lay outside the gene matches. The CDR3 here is CASSPSGSSYEQYF. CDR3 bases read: TGCGCCAGCAGCCCTAGCGGGAGTAGTTACGAG.

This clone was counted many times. The CDR3 is CASSLDGQSGYTF. The CDR3 bases that were read are TGTGCCAGCAGCTTAGACGGACAGAGCGGC. This sequence joins TRBV11-2 and TRBJ1-2; tentative D call: TRBD1 (6 bases). The CDR3 goes on 3 residues after the read ends, and that part is filled in from the germline J gene. The germline V gene encodes CDR1 SGHAT and CDR2 FQNNGV. This CDR3 comprises 13 residues.

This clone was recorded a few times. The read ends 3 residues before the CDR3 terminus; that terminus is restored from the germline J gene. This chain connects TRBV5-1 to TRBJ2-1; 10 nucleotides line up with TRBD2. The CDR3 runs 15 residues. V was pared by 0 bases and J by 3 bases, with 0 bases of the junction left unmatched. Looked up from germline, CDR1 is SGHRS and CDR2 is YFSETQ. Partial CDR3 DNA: TGCGCCAGCAGCTTGGGACTAGCGGGCTACAATGAG. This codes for CASSLGLAGYNE. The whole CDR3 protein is CASSLGLAGYNEQFF.

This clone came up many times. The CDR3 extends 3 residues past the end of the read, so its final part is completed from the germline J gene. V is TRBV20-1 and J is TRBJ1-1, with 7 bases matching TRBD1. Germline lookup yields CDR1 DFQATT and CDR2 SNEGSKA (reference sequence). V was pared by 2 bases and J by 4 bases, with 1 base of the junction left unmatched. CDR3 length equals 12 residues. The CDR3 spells CSARRGPTEAFF. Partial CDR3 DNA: TGCAGTGCTAGAAGGGGGCCCACTGAA.

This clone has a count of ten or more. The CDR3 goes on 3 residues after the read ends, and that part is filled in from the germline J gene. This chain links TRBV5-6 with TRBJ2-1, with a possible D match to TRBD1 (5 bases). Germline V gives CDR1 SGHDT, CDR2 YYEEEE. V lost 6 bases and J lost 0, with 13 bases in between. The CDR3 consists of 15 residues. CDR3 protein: CASTLDMSSYNEQFF. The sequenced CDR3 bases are TGTGCCAGCACCCTGGACATGAGCTCCTACAATGAG.

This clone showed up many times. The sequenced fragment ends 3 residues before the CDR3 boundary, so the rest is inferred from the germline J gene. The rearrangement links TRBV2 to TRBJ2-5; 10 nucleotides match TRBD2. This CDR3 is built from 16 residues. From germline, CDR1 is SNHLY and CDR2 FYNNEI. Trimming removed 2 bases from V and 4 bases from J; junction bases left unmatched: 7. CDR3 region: CASSETQLAGRETQYF. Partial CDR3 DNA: TGTGCCAGCAGTGAAACGCAACTAGCGGGACGAGAGACC.

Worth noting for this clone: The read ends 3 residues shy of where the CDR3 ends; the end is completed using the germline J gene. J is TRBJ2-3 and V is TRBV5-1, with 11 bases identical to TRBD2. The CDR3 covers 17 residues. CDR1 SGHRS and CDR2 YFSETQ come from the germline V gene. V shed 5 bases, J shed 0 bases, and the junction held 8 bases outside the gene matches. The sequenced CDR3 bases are TGCGCCAGCAGTCTCGGACTAGCGGGCGGAAGCACAGATACG. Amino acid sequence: CASSLGLAGGSTDT. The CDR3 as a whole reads CASSLGLAGGSTDTQYF.

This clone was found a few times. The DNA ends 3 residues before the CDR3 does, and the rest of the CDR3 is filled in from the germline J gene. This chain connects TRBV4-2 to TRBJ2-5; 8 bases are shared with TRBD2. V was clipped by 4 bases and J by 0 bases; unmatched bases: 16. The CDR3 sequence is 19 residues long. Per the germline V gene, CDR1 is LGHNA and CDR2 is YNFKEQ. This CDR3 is CASSLPEVESSGNQETQYF. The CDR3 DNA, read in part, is TGTGCCAGCAGCCTCCCAGAGGTGGAGAGTAGCGGGAACCAAGAGACC.